Presented here are 18 T cell receptor beta chains from one specimen sequenced in a study. Each CDR3 protein is one row after TCRdb ran MiXCR on the 5' RACE reads. The data show 7,000 or so distinct CDR3 sequences, with roughly 73% seen just once and roughly 4.8% held by the top ten. Cells sorted as Tregs were CD4+, CD25+ and CD127-/low. Sequences were obtained from tumor-infiltrating Tregs sorted from the breast tumor. The source is a female donor with breast cancer.

The chain recombines TRBV30 with TRBJ2-3, with TRBD2 matching over 9 bases. The CDR3 contains 13 residues. Trimming removed 4 bases from V and 6 bases from J; junction bases left unmatched: 5. Germline V gene lookup returns CDR1 GTSNPN and CDR2 SVGIG (reference sequence). The CDR3 coding sequence is TGTGCCTGGAATAGCGGGAGATCGGATACGCAGTATTTT. This sequence encodes CAWNSGRSDTQYF.

This rearrangement joins TRBV20-1 to TRBJ1-5; tentatively, D is TRBD1 (5 bases). The V gene lost 4 bases and the J gene lost 1 base, with 8 bases spanning the gap. Per the germline V gene, CDR1 is DFQATT and CDR2 is SNEGSKA (reference sequence). This CDR3 contains 13 residues. CDR3 DNA sequence: TGCAGTGCTACCCAGGGAAGCAATCAGCCCCAGCATTTT. Amino acid sequence: CSATQGSNQPQHF.

The J gene is TRBJ1-1, the V gene TRBV3-1; D is possibly TRBD1 (5 bases). Germline CDR1 is LGHDT and CDR2 is YNNKEL (reference sequence). Trimming stripped 1 base from V and 1 base from J, with 13 bases between. This CDR3 has 16 residues. The CDR3 loop is CASSQGAGSQNTEAFF. CDR3 sequence (DNA): TGTGCCAGCAGCCAAGGCGCAGGGAGTCAGAACACTGAAGCTTTCTTT.

CDR3 region: CASSSGVAATKETQYF. The CDR3 DNA sequence: TGCGCCAGCAGCTCGGGGGTAGCGGCTACAAAAGAGACCCAGTACTTC. The V call is TRBV5-1, the J call TRBJ2-5, with a weak D call TRBD2 (6 bases). CDR3 length: 16 residues. Germline V gene data show CDR1 as SGHRS and CDR2 as YFSETQ. Trimming shortened V by 3 bases and J by 3 bases, and 18 bases separated the two germline ends.

Only one count was recorded for this clonotype. The conserved final phenylalanine or tryptophan is absent from the CDR3, which likely points to a read error. This chain joins TRBV5-6 and TRBJ2-5; D ambiguous. The CDR3 sequence is 12 residues long. Trimming removed 0 bases from V and 5 bases from J, with 5 bases in between. CDR1 is SGHDT and CDR2 is YYEEEE in the germline V gene. DNA for the CDR3: TGTGCCAGCAGCTTGGGTATGGAGACCCAGTACCTC. This encodes CASSLGMETQYL.

V usage is TRBV12-2 and J usage is TRBJ1-5. TRBV12-2 is a recognized pseudogene. CDR3 length equals 13 residues. Here the CDR3 reads CASRLGANQPQHF. For the CDR3, the DNA is TGTGCAAGTCGCTTAGGGGCCAATCAGCCCCAGCATTTT.

The count of this clonotype is one. The chain links TRBV29-1 to TRBJ1-1; D remains unclear. There are 10 residues in the CDR3. V was shortened by 7 bases and J by 1 base, with 4 bases between the two germline ends. Germline loops: CDR1 SQVTM, CDR2 ANQGSEA. CDR3 amino acids: CSATNTEAFF. CDR3 nucleotides: TGCAGCGCTACGAACACTGAAGCTTTCTTT.

This sequence joins TRBV12-3 or TRBV12-4 and TRBJ2-1; 10 nucleotides line up with TRBD2. The V and J ends lost 7 bases and 15 bases, in that order; junction bases with no gene match: 9. The CDR3 runs 12 residues. The CDR3 bases are TGTGCCAGCACGGCGAGCGGGACTAGCGTGTTCTTC. Its protein is CASTASGTSVFF.

A remark on this clonotype: Compared with germline, one end of the junction differs, possibly owing to a read error. This chain uses TRBV10-3 with TRBJ2-3; D remains ambiguous. CDR3 length equals 13 residues. The germline CDR1 and CDR2 sequences are ENHRY and SYGVKD. CDR3: CASSYSGADTQYF. The CDR3 coding sequence is TGTGCCAGCAGTTACTCTGGGGCAGATACGCAGTATTTT.

The chain combines TRBV6-5 with TRBJ1-5; TRBD1 is a possible D gene (5 bases). From germline, CDR1 is MNHEY and CDR2 SVGAGI. Trimming pared 7 bases from V and 4 bases from J, leaving 14 bases between. CDR3 length equals 14 residues. CDR3 sequence: CASKRDASNQPQHF. CDR3 sequence (DNA): TGTGCCAGCAAGCGGGACGCTAGTAATCAGCCCCAGCATTTT.

This chain links TRBV20-1 with TRBJ2-2; D uncertain. Trimming shortened V by 3 bases and J by 2 bases, and 7 bases separated the two germline ends. This CDR3 contains 13 residues. In germline, CDR1 is DFQATT, CDR2 SNEGSKA (reference sequence). The CDR3 DNA reads as TGCAGTGCTAGCTACGGAAACACCGGGGAGCTGTTTTTT. It is translated as CSASYGNTGELFF.

The genes are TRBV4-2 and TRBJ2-1; no clear D gene. CDR1 is LGHNA, CDR2 YNFKEQ, per germline. This CDR3 comprises 13 residues. Trimming pared 0 bases from V and 5 bases from J, leaving 5 bases between. CDR3 sequence (DNA): TGTGCCAGCAGCCAAGATGTAGACAATGAGCAGTTCTTC. This encodes CASSQDVDNEQFF.

The rearrangement joins TRBV20-1 to TRBJ2-1; 11 bases map to TRBD2. From germline, CDR1 is DFQATT and CDR2 SNEGSKA (reference sequence). With V trimmed by 4 bases and J by 4 bases, 6 bases remained unmatched. The CDR3 extends over 15 amino acids. In DNA, the CDR3 is TGCAGTGCTAAGTCCCTAGCGGGAGGTTACAATGAGCAGTTCTTC. Translating it yields CSAKSLAGGYNEQFF.

The rearrangement joins TRBV6-5 to TRBJ1-1; TRBD1 might be the D (6 bases). The germline gives CDR1 MNHEY, CDR2 SVGAGI. This CDR3 spans 14 amino acids. Deletions cut 5 bases from V and 1 base from J, with 11 bases between. CDR3 bases: TGTGCCAGCAGTATAGGACAGCCGAACACTGAAGCTTTCTTT. As protein: CASSIGQPNTEAFF.

This chain uses TRBV29-1 with TRBJ2-7; D may be TRBD2 (6 bases). CDR3 length: 12 residues. From germline, CDR1 is SQVTM and CDR2 ANQGSEA. Trimming removed 4 bases from V and 1 base from J, with 8 bases in between. The CDR3 region has the DNA TGCAGCGTTGGGCGGGAATCCTACGAGCAGTACTTC. Amino acid sequence: CSVGRESYEQYF.

By sample fraction, this clonotype is medium-sized. J is TRBJ2-1 and V is TRBV4-1, with a tentative D call TRBD1 (5 bases). There are 16 residues in the CDR3. CDR1 and CDR2 from the germline V gene are MGHRA and YSYEKL. Trimming cost V 1 base and J 5 bases, with 15 bases left between them. The CDR3 protein is CASSQGRVRTNNEQFF. The CDR3 DNA sequence: TGCGCCAGCAGCCAAGGGCGAGTCAGGACAAACAATGAGCAGTTCTTC.

On this clonotype: Its ends do not fully match the called genes, so a read error is possible. In DNA form, the CDR3 reads TGTGCCAGCAGCCAAGAGGTCCTAGCGTCCTGGGACAATGAGCAGTTCTTC. Translating gives CASSQEVLASWDNEQFF. J is TRBJ2-1 and V is TRBV4-1, with D possibly TRBD2 on 6 matching bases. CDR3 length equals 17 residues. Germline CDR1 reads MGHRA; CDR2 reads YSYEKL.

A note on this clonotype: It is likely a read error, because the conserved phenylalanine at the end of the CDR3 is missing. V and J are TRBV4-1 and TRBJ2-3; D gene unclear. Trimming took 3 bases from V and 0 from J, leaving 7 bases between them. The CDR3 totals 14 residues. The germline V gene has CDR1 MGHRA and CDR2 YSYEKL. As DNA, the CDR3 is TGCGCCAGCAGCCAGGGGTCAAGCACAGATACGCAGTATTCT. It specifies CASSQGSSTDTQYS.